The rows below give T cell receptor beta chains drawn from one sample of a study of blood T cells in healthy people across ages. TCRdb itself ran the 5' RACE reads through MiXCR, one entry per CDR3 protein. The sample has 1.5 million to 2 million distinct CDR3 sequences; about 30% are singletons. Sequencing input: blood. The receptors stem from a young woman in good health. CDR3s include the opening cysteine and the closing phenylalanine or tryptophan. D genes are given only for firm matches. A clone size is listed for some rows: how often the clone was seen (once, few, many), or a class if it is expanded.

clone size: few; J gene: TRBJ1-1; D gene: .; V gene: TRBV12-3/TRBV12-4; CDR3 protein: CASIRGMNTEAFF; CDR3 DNA: TGTGCCAGCATTAGAGGGATGAACACTGAAGCTTTCTTT
clone size: many; J gene: TRBJ1-4; D gene: .; V gene: TRBV12-3/TRBV12-4; CDR3 protein: CASSFRARPKLFF; CDR3 DNA: TGTGCCAGCAGTTTCCGGGCACGGCCTAAACTGTTTTTT
clone size: many; J gene: TRBJ2-3; D gene: TRBD2; V gene: TRBV20-1; CDR3 protein: CSAAGDTDTQYF; CDR3 DNA: TGCAGTGCTGCGGGAGACACAGATACGCAGTATTTT
clone size: few; J gene: TRBJ2-7; D gene: .; V gene: TRBV11-2; CDR3 protein: CTSSLDPWRYEQYF; CDR3 DNA: TGTACCAGCAGCTTAGATCCGTGGCGATACGAGCAGTACTTC
clone size: many; J gene: TRBJ2-5; D gene: TRBD2; V gene: TRBV9; CDR3 protein: CASSASGVKETQYF; CDR3 DNA: TGTGCCAGCAGCGCTAGCGGGGTGAAGGAGACCCAGTACTTC
clone size: .; J gene: TRBJ2-1; D gene: .; V gene: TRBV6-5; CDR3 protein: CASSYRATFSSYNEQFF; CDR3 DNA: TGTGCCAGCAGTTACAGGGCGACTTTTAGCTCCTACAATGAGCAGTTCTTC
clone size: .; J gene: TRBJ1-4; D gene: .; V gene: TRBV29-1; CDR3 protein: CSVGGVLANEKLFF; CDR3 DNA: TGCAGCGTTGGGGGGGTTCTAGCTAATGAAAAACTGTTTTTT
clone size: many; J gene: TRBJ2-1; D gene: TRBD2; V gene: TRBV2; CDR3 protein: CASSRPGLAGAVNEQFF; CDR3 DNA: TGTGCCAGCAGCCGCCCGGGACTAGCGGGAGCGGTGAATGAGCAGTTCTTC
clone size: few; J gene: TRBJ2-3; D gene: TRBD2; V gene: TRBV20-1; CDR3 protein: CSARDLSGVPTDTQYF; CDR3 DNA: TGCAGTGCTAGAGATCTTAGCGGGGTTCCCACAGATACGCAGTATTTT
clone size: .; J gene: TRBJ1-5; D gene: .; V gene: TRBV5-6; CDR3 protein: CASSSGGRVWGSNQPQHF; CDR3 DNA: TGTGCCAGCAGCTCCGGTGGCAGGGTATGGGGTAGCAATCAGCCCCAGCATTTT
clone size: many; J gene: TRBJ2-7; D gene: .; V gene: TRBV18; CDR3 protein: CASSPVSGNVDEQYF; CDR3 DNA: TGTGCCAGCTCACCAGTCTCAGGGAATGTCGACGAGCAGTACTTC
clone size: .; J gene: TRBJ2-3; D gene: TRBD2; V gene: TRBV20-1; CDR3 protein: CSVMGLAGADTQYF; CDR3 DNA: TGCAGTGTCATGGGACTAGCGGGAGCAGATACGCAGTATTTT
clone size: .; J gene: TRBJ2-7; D gene: TRBD1; V gene: TRBV29-1; CDR3 protein: CSVAQGGLYEQYF; CDR3 DNA: TGCAGCGTTGCTCAAGGGGGCCTCTACGAGCAGTACTTC
clone size: .; J gene: TRBJ1-5; D gene: TRBD1; V gene: TRBV18; CDR3 protein: CASSQRVRTGIMAQPQHF; CDR3 DNA: TGTGCCAGCTCACAACGTGTTAGGACAGGGATTATGGCTCAGCCCCAGCATTTT
clone size: few; J gene: TRBJ2-4; D gene: TRBD2; V gene: TRBV20-1; CDR3 protein: CSAATTSGGYNEQYF; CDR3 DNA: TGCAGTGCTGCCACAACTAGCGGGGGGTACAATGAGCAGTACTTC
clone size: .; J gene: TRBJ1-1; D gene: .; V gene: TRBV28; CDR3 protein: CASSLWGTGLGTEAFF; CDR3 DNA: TGTGCCAGCAGTTTATGGGGAACAGGGTTGGGGACTGAAGCTTTCTTT
clone size: .; J gene: TRBJ1-6; D gene: .; V gene: TRBV5-1; CDR3 protein: CASSLAINPGGSYNSPLHF; CDR3 DNA: TGCGCCAGCAGCTTGGCCATAAATCCCGGAGGCTCCTATAATTCACCCCTCCACTTT
clone size: .; J gene: TRBJ2-4; D gene: TRBD1; V gene: TRBV15; CDR3 protein: CATSTSGTGKNIQYF; CDR3 DNA: TGTGCCACCAGCACTTCCGGGACAGGCAAAAACATTCAGTACTTC
clone size: .; J gene: TRBJ2-6; D gene: .; V gene: TRBV29-1; CDR3 protein: CSVVGQGRFGANVLTF; CDR3 DNA: TGCAGCGTTGTAGGGCAGGGGAGATTCGGGGCCAACGTCCTGACTTTC
clone size: many; J gene: TRBJ1-5; D gene: .; V gene: TRBV10-3; CDR3 protein: CAISDVSNQPQHF; CDR3 DNA: TGTGCCATCAGTGATGTGAGCAATCAGCCCCAGCATTTT
clone size: .; J gene: TRBJ1-4; D gene: .; V gene: TRBV5-1; CDR3 protein: CASSFTENEKLFF; CDR3 DNA: TGCGCCAGCAGCTTTACAGAAAATGAAAAACTGTTTTTT
clone size: few; J gene: TRBJ1-2; D gene: .; V gene: TRBV12-3/TRBV12-4; CDR3 protein: CASSLKAGAHGYTF; CDR3 DNA: TGTGCCAGCAGTTTAAAGGCGGGCGCTCATGGCTACACCTTC
clone size: few; J gene: TRBJ2-7; D gene: .; V gene: TRBV19; CDR3 protein: CASSISAAYEQYF; CDR3 DNA: TGTGCCAGTAGTATATCGGCCGCCTACGAGCAGTACTTC
clone size: .; J gene: TRBJ2-3; D gene: .; V gene: TRBV7-9; CDR3 protein: CASSTLLDTQYF; CDR3 DNA: TGTGCCAGCAGCACCTTGCTAGATACGCAGTATTTT
clone size: .; J gene: TRBJ2-7; D gene: .; V gene: TRBV20-1; CDR3 protein: CSATRDLSSYEQYF; CDR3 DNA: TGCAGTGCTACCAGGGACTTAAGCTCCTACGAGCAGTACTTC
clone size: .; J gene: TRBJ1-2; D gene: .; V gene: TRBV6-5; CDR3 protein: CASSYATGYKYGYTF; CDR3 DNA: TGTGCCAGCAGTTACGCGACAGGTTACAAATATGGCTACACCTTC
clone size: .; J gene: TRBJ1-1; D gene: .; V gene: TRBV20-1; CDR3 protein: CSAREGRFLNTEAFF; CDR3 DNA: TGCAGTGCCAGAGAGGGACGGTTCCTTAACACTGAAGCTTTCTTT
clone size: few; J gene: TRBJ2-5; D gene: TRBD2; V gene: TRBV28; CDR3 protein: CASEPGTTETQYF; CDR3 DNA: TGTGCCTCCGAACCTGGGACTACGGAGACCCAGTACTTC
clone size: .; J gene: TRBJ2-5; D gene: .; V gene: TRBV24-1; CDR3 protein: CATSSRGSGQLEETQYF; CDR3 DNA: TGTGCCACCAGTAGCAGGGGTAGTGGACAGCTTGAGGAGACCCAGTACTTC
clone size: .; J gene: TRBJ2-3; D gene: .; V gene: TRBV4-3; CDR3 protein: CASSQLGASTDMQYF; CDR3 DNA: TGCGCCAGCAGCCAATTGGGGGCTAGCACAGATATGCAGTATTTT
clone size: .; J gene: TRBJ1-5; D gene: TRBD1; V gene: TRBV20-1; CDR3 protein: CSALYSRQGNSNQPQHF; CDR3 DNA: TGCAGTGCTCTCTACTCGCGACAGGGCAATAGCAATCAGCCCCAGCATTTT
clone size: .; J gene: TRBJ2-2; D gene: .; V gene: TRBV7-7; CDR3 protein: CASSLLGRTGEPFF; CDR3 DNA: TGTGCCAGCAGCTTACTTGGGAGGACCGGGGAGCCGTTTTTT
clone size: .; J gene: TRBJ1-2; D gene: TRBD1; V gene: TRBV7-9; CDR3 protein: CASSLPPGQGAGYTF; CDR3 DNA: TGTGCCAGCAGCTTACCTCCGGGACAGGGGGCAGGCTACACCTTC
clone size: many; J gene: TRBJ2-7; D gene: TRBD2; V gene: TRBV12-3/TRBV12-4; CDR3 protein: CASTRTSGRYEQYF; CDR3 DNA: TGTGCCAGCACTAGGACTAGCGGGAGATACGAGCAGTACTTC
clone size: .; J gene: TRBJ2-7; D gene: TRBD1; V gene: TRBV6-6; CDR3 protein: CASSYKCGTGGREQYF; CDR3 DNA: TGTGCCAGCAGTTATAAGTGCGGGACAGGGGGCCGGGAGCAGTACTTC
clone size: once; J gene: TRBJ2-3; D gene: .; V gene: TRBV5-4; CDR3 protein: CASSLLDISTDTQYF; CDR3 DNA: TGTGCCAGCAGCTTGTTGGACATTAGCACAGATACGCAGTATTTT
clone size: few; J gene: TRBJ2-3; D gene: TRBD2; V gene: TRBV12-3/TRBV12-4; CDR3 protein: CASSSQAIAGSTDTQYF; CDR3 DNA: TGTGCCAGCAGTTCCCAGGCGATAGCGGGAAGCACAGATACGCAGTATTTT
clone size: .; J gene: TRBJ2-1; D gene: .; V gene: TRBV6-5; CDR3 protein: CASSKDPGYEQFF; CDR3 DNA: TGTGCCAGCAGCAAGGACCCAGGGTATGAGCAGTTCTTC
clone size: few; J gene: TRBJ2-1; D gene: .; V gene: TRBV19; CDR3 protein: CASSIGRAGEQFF; CDR3 DNA: TGTGCCAGTAGTATTGGCCGGGCCGGTGAGCAGTTCTTC
clone size: few; J gene: TRBJ1-1; D gene: .; V gene: TRBV5-1; CDR3 protein: CASSSPGVETEAFF; CDR3 DNA: TGCGCCAGCAGCTCCCCAGGGGTGGAAACTGAAGCTTTCTTT
clone size: .; J gene: TRBJ2-2; D gene: .; V gene: TRBV5-1; CDR3 protein: CASSLRGADSNTGELFF; CDR3 DNA: TGCGCCAGCAGCTTGCGGGGGGCGGATTCGAACACCGGGGAGCTGTTTTTT
clone size: .; J gene: TRBJ1-1; D gene: .; V gene: TRBV7-9; CDR3 protein: CASHGRQEAFF; CDR3 DNA: TGTGCCAGCCACGGACGGCAGGAAGCTTTCTTT
clone size: .; J gene: TRBJ1-2; D gene: TRBD1; V gene: TRBV12-3/TRBV12-4; CDR3 protein: CASSPTTGFGGYTF; CDR3 DNA: TGTGCCAGCAGTCCTACGACAGGGTTTGGTGGCTACACCTTC
clone size: once; J gene: TRBJ1-4; D gene: .; V gene: TRBV29-1; CDR3 protein: CSVTITATNEKLFF; CDR3 DNA: TGCAGCGTTACCATCACGGCAACTAATGAAAAACTGTTTTTT
clone size: .; J gene: TRBJ2-3; D gene: .; V gene: TRBV5-1; CDR3 protein: CASSLLSGSTDTQYF; CDR3 DNA: TGCGCCAGCAGCTTGTTAAGCGGTAGCACAGATACGCAGTATTTT
clone size: few; J gene: TRBJ1-3; D gene: TRBD1; V gene: TRBV29-1; CDR3 protein: CSVEEDRGPGNTIYF; CDR3 DNA: TGCAGCGTTGAAGAGGACAGGGGACCTGGAAACACCATATATTTT
clone size: .; J gene: TRBJ2-5; D gene: .; V gene: TRBV9; CDR3 protein: CASSPRGGNQETQYF; CDR3 DNA: TGTGCCAGCAGCCCCAGGGGGGGAAATCAAGAGACCCAGTACTTC
clone size: .; J gene: TRBJ2-3; D gene: .; V gene: TRBV6-5; CDR3 protein: CASGITGFGTDTQYF; CDR3 DNA: TGTGCCAGCGGCATCACAGGGTTCGGCACAGATACGCAGTATTTT
clone size: .; J gene: TRBJ2-3; D gene: .; V gene: TRBV7-2; CDR3 protein: CASSLDPLAFSSDTQYF; CDR3 DNA: TGTGCCAGCAGCTTAGACCCACTAGCCTTCTCTTCAGATACGCAGTATTTT
clone size: many; J gene: TRBJ2-1; D gene: .; V gene: TRBV10-3; CDR3 protein: CATATYNEQFF; CDR3 DNA: TGTGCTACCGCAACCTACAATGAGCAGTTCTTC